These T cell receptor beta chains were read from a single sample in a study of STAT5B mutations in CD4+ large granular lymphocyte leukemia. Some clones are missing from TCRdb's copy, which holds only in-frame ones; the method was immunoSEQ multiplex PCR. Seen here are roughly 36,000 clones, roughly 65% observed once, and the top ten hold about 2.5%. Sequencing was performed on CD4+ T cells from blood buffy coats. The receptors were sampled from a human donor in good health. CDR3s include the opening cysteine and the closing phenylalanine or tryptophan. A D gene is named only where the DNA matches it firmly. The size field is filled for only some rows; it gives once, few, many or a size class.

j_call | v_call | d_call | clone_size | cdr3_nt | cdr3_aa
TRBJ1-1 | TRBV2 | - | - | TGTGCCAGCAGTGTGGGGTCGCGGAACACTGAAGCTTTCTTT | CASSVGSRNTEAFF
TRBJ1-5 | TRBV5-5 | - | - | TGTGCCAGCAGCTGGAGACCGGGACAATCCAATCAGCCCCAGCATTTT | CASSWRPGQSNQPQHF
TRBJ2-1 | TRBV30 | - | once | TGTGCCTGGACTTGGGACTCTAGTGGACCCTACAATGAGCAGTTCTTC | CAWTWDSSGPYNEQFF
TRBJ1-1 | TRBV14 | TRBD1 | few | TGTGCCAGCAGCCAAGGAGGGGGCAGAGTCACTGAAGCTTTCTTT | CASSQGGGRVTEAFF
TRBJ1-5 | TRBV27 | - | - | TGTGCCAGCAGTCACAGGGAAGGTAATCAGCCCCAGCATTTT | CASSHREGNQPQHF
TRBJ2-1 | TRBV29-1 | - | - | TGCAGCGCTTCTCATAATGAGCAGTTCTTC | CSASHNEQFF
TRBJ2-7 | TRBV2 | - | few | TGTGCCAGCAGCCTCAGGGAACAGGGCGTCGAGCAGTACTTC | CASSLREQGVEQYF
TRBJ1-2 | TRBV7-6 | - | - | TGTGCCAGCAGCCTCGGCGCAGGAGAATTTGGCTACACCTTC | CASSLGAGEFGYTF
TRBJ2-5 | TRBV30 | - | few | TGTGCCTGGAAGGGGGACTCTAAGACCCAGTACTTC | CAWKGDSKTQYF
TRBJ1-1 | TRBV10-1 | - | - | TGCGCCAGCAGTGATCAGAGAGGCACTGAAGCTTTCTTT | CASSDQRGTEAFF
TRBJ2-7 | TRBV6-6 | TRBD1 | - | TGTGCCAGCAGTCTCCGGGACAGGGGTTCCTACGAGCAGTACTTC | CASSLRDRGSYEQYF
TRBJ1-6 | TRBV7-2 | TRBD1 | few | TGTGCCAGCAGCGAGGGACAGATAGGTTCACCCCTCCACTTT | CASSEGQIGSPLHF
TRBJ1-3 | TRBV5-1 | - | - | TGCGCCAGCAGCTTGGGGACAGAAAACACCATATATTTT | CASSLGTENTIYF
TRBJ1-4 | TRBV19 | TRBD1 | - | TGTGCCAGTAGTATAGGAGGGACAGGGAATGAAAAACTGTTTTTT | CASSIGGTGNEKLFF
TRBJ2-7 | TRBV6-4 | TRBD1 | once | TGTGCCAGCAGACAAGGAAGGGACAGGGAAGATTACGAGCAGTACTTC | CASRQGRDREDYEQYF
TRBJ2-5 | TRBV19 | - | - | TGTGCCAGTAGCCGAAGGTGGTCCGAGACCCAGTACTTC | CASSRRWSETQYF
TRBJ1-6 | TRBV4-2 | TRBD1 | - | TGTGCCAGCAGCCAAGATGGACAGGGCGATTCACCCCTCCACTTT | CASSQDGQGDSPLHF
TRBJ1-5 | TRBV6-5 | - | once | TGTGCCAGCAGTTACTCGGGAGAACAGCCCCAGCATTTT | CASSYSGEQPQHF
TRBJ2-3 | TRBV5-4 | - | - | TGTGCCAGCAGCTCCACCCAGGGGGGAGGTACAGATACGCAGTATTTT | CASSSTQGGGTDTQYF
TRBJ1-5 | TRBV2 | - | few | TGTGCCAGCTCGGGCATCCATAGCAATCAGCCCCAGCATTTT | CASSGIHSNQPQHF
TRBJ2-1 | TRBV7-6 | TRBD2 | - | TGTGCCAGCAGGAAAACTAGCGGGGGGCTAAGCTCCTACAATGAGCAGTTCTTC | CASRKTSGGLSSYNEQFF
TRBJ1-2 | TRBV9 | TRBD1 | few | TGTGCCAGCAGCGTAGAAGGGACAGGGCCCGTCTTC | CASSVEGTGPVF
TRBJ1-2 | TRBV7-8 | - | - | TGTGCCAGCAGCTTAGCGCGAGGGTGGGGCTACACCTTC | CASSLARGWGYTF
TRBJ2-2 | TRBV6-5 | TRBD2 | - | TGTGCCAGCAGTTACTTTAGCGGGGTTACCGGGGAGCTGTTTTTT | CASSYFSGVTGELFF
TRBJ2-7 | TRBV7-6 | - | - | TGTGCCAGCAGCAAGCAGGGAATATCTTCCTACGAGCAGTACTTC | CASSKQGISSYEQYF
TRBJ2-6 | TRBV28 | - | - | TGTGCCAGCGTAGGTGGGAGCTCTGGGGCCAACGTCCTGACTTTC | CASVGGSSGANVLTF
TRBJ2-2 | TRBV4-1 | TRBD2 | - | TGCGCCAGCAGCCAAGGGGTGGGGACTAGGGACACCGGGGAGCTGTTTTTT | CASSQGVGTRDTGELFF
TRBJ2-5 | TRBV7-8 | TRBD2 | - | TGTGCCAGCAGCTTAGACGTGTGGATAGCGGGGGCCCAAGAGACCCAGTACTTC | CASSLDVWIAGAQETQYF
TRBJ1-2 | TRBV10-3 | - | few | TGTGCCATCAAGTCAGGATCTGGCTACACCTTC | CAIKSGSGYTF
TRBJ1-4 | TRBV30 | TRBD1 | - | TGTGCCTGGAGTCGACAGGGGAACAACAATTTGAAAAAACTGTTTTTT | CAWSRQGNNNLKKLFF
TRBJ1-2 | TRBV6-5 | TRBD1 | - | TGTGCCAGCACCCCGTGGGGCAGGGGGGTCCCGGGCTACACCTTC | CASTPWGRGVPGYTF
TRBJ1-4 | TRBV7-8 | TRBD1 | - | TGTGCCAGCAGCTTAGGAACCTGGACAGGGGACGAAAAACTGTTTTTT | CASSLGTWTGDEKLFF
TRBJ2-5 | TRBV6-5 | - | - | TGTGCCAGCAGTTACTCTTCGGGGGGCCTACAAGAGACCCAGTACTTC | CASSYSSGGLQETQYF
TRBJ2-1 | TRBV7-9 | TRBD2 | - | TGTGCCAGCAGCTTAGGACTAGCGTTCTATGAGCAGTTCTTC | CASSLGLAFYEQFF
TRBJ2-3 | TRBV9 | TRBD1 | - | TGTGCCAGCAGCCCCCTGAGCGGGACAGGGGGTACGCAGTATTTT | CASSPLSGTGGTQYF
TRBJ1-4 | TRBV2 | - | - | TGTGCCAGCAGTGAAGCGCTCCCAGCAACTAATGAAAAACTGTTTTTT | CASSEALPATNEKLFF
TRBJ1-6 | TRBV9 | - | few | TGTGCCAGCAGCCCATCAACGACACCAAGGGACCTCCACTTT | CASSPSTTPRDLHF
TRBJ2-7 | TRBV7-8 | TRBD2 | - | TGTGCCAGCAGTTTGACTAGCGGGGGGCGGGAGCAGTACTTC | CASSLTSGGREQYF
TRBJ2-5 | TRBV7-2 | - | - | TGTGCCAGCACCCCCCAAGAGACCCAGTACTTC | CASTPQETQYF
TRBJ1-5 | TRBV2 | - | few | TGTGCCAGCAGTGCAGGGCGTTCCTATCAGCCCCAGCATTTT | CASSAGRSYQPQHF
TRBJ1-1 | TRBV7-2 | - | - | TGTGCCAGCAGCCGGGGGGGGACCCGAGGGACTGAAGCTTTCTTT | CASSRGGTRGTEAFF